A selection of T cell receptor beta chains follows, all from one sample in a study of blood T cells in healthy people across ages. TCRdb analysed the 5' RACE reads with MiXCR anew, one entry per CDR3 protein. The sample has over a million distinct CDR3 sequences; roughly 45% are singletons. The sequenced material came from blood. The receptors derive from a young woman in good health. Each CDR3 is given with its conserved first and last residue. A D gene is named only where the DNA matches it firmly. Part of the rows lack a size; the others show once, few, many or a class for expanded clones.

.	.	TRBJ1-1	TRBV5-1	CASSTSGVNTEAFF	TGCGCCAGCAGCACCAGCGGGGTGAACACTGAAGCTTTCTTT
TRBD2	.	TRBJ2-2	TRBV12-5	CASGSALAGVSTGELFF	TGTGCTAGTGGCTCAGCCCTAGCGGGAGTGTCCACCGGGGAGCTGTTTTTT
.	many	TRBJ2-1	TRBV7-2	CASSLRDNEQFF	TGTGCCAGCAGCTTAAGGGACAATGAGCAGTTCTTC
TRBD2	.	TRBJ2-1	TRBV7-3	CAGSPGLAFNEQFF	TGTGCCGGCAGCCCGGGACTAGCGTTTAATGAGCAGTTCTTC
.	once	TRBJ2-7	TRBV12-3/TRBV12-4	CASSQTGTTKYEQYF	TGTGCCAGCAGTCAGACCGGGACAACGAAATACGAGCAGTACTTC
.	.	TRBJ1-2	TRBV20-1	CSADSAGTLYGYTF	TGCAGTGCTGATTCCGCAGGGACCCTTTATGGCTACACCTTC
.	.	TRBJ1-2	TRBV6-1	CASSDLRYGYTF	TGTGCCAGCAGTGATCTGCGCTATGGCTACACCTTC
.	.	TRBJ2-3	TRBV7-2	CASSTRLVDTDTQYF	TGTGCCAGCAGCACACGACTAGTGGACACAGATACGCAGTATTTT
TRBD2	.	TRBJ2-3	TRBV4-1	CASSQPVKETSGRKGKDTQYF	TGCGCCAGCAGCCAGCCCGTCAAGGAGACTAGCGGGAGAAAGGGGAAAGATACGCAGTATTTT
TRBD2	few	TRBJ2-7	TRBV27	CASSLSGAGGPNEQYF	TGTGCCAGCAGTTTATCAGGAGCGGGAGGACCGAACGAGCAGTACTTC
TRBD1	.	TRBJ2-1	TRBV29-1	CSVEGQGPYNEQFF	TGCAGCGTTGAGGGACAGGGGCCCTACAATGAGCAGTTCTTC
TRBD2	.	TRBJ2-1	TRBV9	CASSVGGISHNEQFF	TGTGCCAGCAGCGTGGGAGGGATCAGTCACAATGAGCAGTTCTTC
TRBD2	.	TRBJ2-5	TRBV3-1	CVSSPQRLAGETQYF	TGTGTCAGCAGCCCTCAGCGACTAGCGGGGGAGACCCAGTACTTC
.	many	TRBJ2-5	TRBV15	CATSSEIMETQYF	TGTGCCACCAGCAGTGAGATAATGGAGACCCAGTACTTC
.	.	TRBJ2-3	TRBV11-2	CASSVGRGEQSASTDTQYF	TGTGCCAGCAGCGTAGGTAGAGGAGAGCAGTCTGCTAGCACAGATACGCAGTATTTT
TRBD1	.	TRBJ2-2	TRBV5-6	CASSLGGGLTGELFF	TGTGCCAGCAGCTTGGGAGGGGGCCTCACCGGGGAGCTGTTTTTT
.	.	TRBJ2-1	TRBV2	CASSEAPSNPYNEQFF	TGTGCCAGCAGTGAAGCGCCCAGTAACCCCTACAATGAGCAGTTCTTC
TRBD2	.	TRBJ2-7	TRBV7-2	CASSSRTSGSDYNEQYF	TGTGCCAGCAGCTCAAGGACTAGCGGGAGTGACTACAATGAGCAGTACTTC
.	few	TRBJ2-3	TRBV12-3/TRBV12-4	CASSSQTWQYF	TGTGCCAGCAGTTCTCAGACTTGGCAGTATTTT
TRBD2	few	TRBJ2-3	TRBV20-1	CSASRTSGRETDTQYF	TGCAGTGCTAGTCGGACTAGCGGGAGAGAGACAGATACGCAGTATTTT
TRBD1	many	TRBJ1-2	TRBV5-1	CASSPDRGDYGYTF	TGCGCCAGCAGCCCAGACAGGGGAGACTATGGCTACACCTTC
.	.	TRBJ1-4	TRBV20-1	CSAINSYEKLFF	TGCAGTGCAATAAATAGCTACGAAAAACTGTTTTTT
TRBD1	few	TRBJ1-5	TRBV10-3	CAISATGGAEPQHF	TGTGCCATCAGTGCGACAGGGGGCGCGGAGCCCCAGCATTTT
.	few	TRBJ1-5	TRBV6-6	CASRMGGYGQPQHF	TGTGCCAGCCGCATGGGAGGGTATGGGCAGCCCCAGCATTTT
TRBD1	.	TRBJ1-2	TRBV5-1	CASTPGTDGYGYTF	TGCGCCAGCACCCCCGGGACAGACGGCTATGGCTACACCTTC
.	.	TRBJ1-3	TRBV7-2	CASSSTFSGNTIYF	TGTGCCAGCAGCTCTACCTTCTCTGGAAACACCATATATTTT
.	.	TRBJ2-1	TRBV3-1	CAIGGKSSYNEQFF	TGTGCCATCGGGGGTAAGAGCTCCTACAATGAGCAGTTCTTC
.	few	TRBJ2-1	TRBV4-1	CASSPSLFINEQFF	TGCGCCAGCAGCCCGAGCCTCTTTATCAATGAGCAGTTCTTC
TRBD2	.	TRBJ2-7	TRBV20-1	CSATYRGETYAQYF	TGCAGTGCCACGTATCGGGGGGAGACCTACGCGCAGTACTTC
TRBD1	.	TRBJ1-2	TRBV13	CASGLLGQGDYGYTF	TGTGCCAGCGGCTTACTAGGACAGGGCGACTATGGCTACACCTTC
TRBD1	few	TRBJ1-2	TRBV12-3/TRBV12-4	CASSSLEGQPHGYTF	TGTGCCAGCAGTTCCCTGGAGGGACAGCCTCATGGCTACACCTTC
.	few	TRBJ2-1	TRBV12-3/TRBV12-4	CASRASTEQFF	TGTGCCAGCAGAGCTAGCACTGAGCAGTTCTTC
.	once	TRBJ1-2	TRBV15	CATSTYGGQGYGYTF	TGTGCCACCAGCACCTACGGAGGACAAGGCTATGGCTACACCTTC
TRBD1	.	TRBJ1-6	TRBV6-6	CASSFQGAVGSPLHF	TGTGCCAGCAGTTTCCAGGGGGCGGTAGGGTCACCCCTCCACTTT
.	.	TRBJ1-2	TRBV28	CAGLSIRRAANGYTF	TGTGCCGGGCTCTCTATCCGGAGAGCTGCCAATGGCTACACCTTC
.	few	TRBJ1-2	TRBV6-6	CASSPRVGVVYGYTF	TGTGCCAGCAGTCCACGGGTCGGGGTCGTCTATGGCTACACCTTC